One sample yielded the 20 T cell receptor beta chains listed below, sequenced in a study of CXCR3-negative and CXCR3-positive naive CD8 T cells. The study made its TRB cDNA libraries by 5' RACE, adding UMI labels. TCRdb reprocessed the 5' RACE reads, keeping one entry per CDR3 protein, no DNA. The sample table sets out about 39,000 distinct CDR3 sequences. Specimen: naive CXCR3- CD8+ T cells from blood. As to subset: CD45RO-CCR7+CD27+CD95- naive CD8+ T cells lacking CXCR3 (TNR3-). The receptors come from a human donor in good health. Some clones in this sample may be carry-over from other donors' samples.

This chain uses TRBV10-3 with TRBJ2-7; TCRdb's assignment of TRBD2 cannot be checked, as there is no DNA. This CDR3 contains 16 residues. Germline assignment: CDR1 ENHRY and CDR2 SYGVKD. The CDR3 spells CAISSPNSGGHYEQYF.

This chain links TRBV14 with TRBJ2-7; the D call of TRBD2 rests on TCRdb alone, since no DNA is present to check it. The V gene's germline CDR1 is SGHDN and CDR2 FVKESK. The CDR3 spans 15 residues. This CDR3 is CASSRRTSGGYEQYF. The full variable domain, in which reference TRBV14 and TRBJ2-7 provide the parts outside the CDR3, is EAGVTQFPSHSVIEKGQTVTLRCDPISGHDNLYWYRRVMGKEIKFLLHFVKESKQDESGMPNNRFLAERTGGTYSTLKVQPAELEDSGVYFCASSRRTSGGYEQYFGPGTRLTVT.

The chain employs TRBV28 and TRBJ2-3; the TCRdb D gene call, TRBD2, has no DNA to confirm it. Germline loops: CDR1 MDHEN, CDR2 SYDVKM. This CDR3 has 14 amino acids. This CDR3 reads CASSWTSETDTQYF.

The chain is built from TRBV15 and TRBJ1-1; the D call of TRBD1 rests on TCRdb alone, since no DNA is present to check it. CDR1 LNHNV and CDR2 YYDKDF come from the germline V gene (reference sequence). This CDR3 is 13 amino acids long. Here the CDR3 reads CATSRTENTEAFF.

The chain carries TRBV7-7 and TRBJ2-2; TCRdb proposes TRBD2, but this gene call is untestable without DNA. The CDR3 extends over 17 amino acids. CDR1 is SSHAT and CDR2 is FNYEAQ in the germline V gene (reference sequence). The CDR3 loop is CASSWGLAGANTGELFF.

The chain couples TRBV28 to TRBJ2-7; TCRdb selects TRBD1, and the lack of DNA leaves this call unchecked. Germline CDR1 is MDHEN and CDR2 is SYDVKM. This CDR3 is 12 amino acids long. CDR3 sequence: CAITLGGYEQYF. Supplemented by reference TRBV28 and TRBJ2-7, the full variable domain reads DVKVTQSSRYLVKRTGEKVFLECVQDMDHENMFWYRQDPGLGLRLIYFSYDVKMKEKGDIPEGYSVSREKKERFSLILESASTNQTSMYLCAITLGGYEQYFGPGTRLTVT.

This chain joins TRBV19 and TRBJ2-5; TCRdb reports TRBD2, a call that lacks DNA to check it against. This CDR3 region has 20 residues. Germline loops: CDR1 LNHDA, CDR2 SQIVND (reference sequence). CDR3 loop: CASSLLSIDPGHQYQETQYF.

This rearrangement joins TRBV4-2 to TRBJ2-3; checking the TCRdb D call of TRBD2 is not possible without DNA. The germline gives CDR1 LGHNA, CDR2 YNFKEQ. The CDR3 runs 16 residues. CDR3 protein: CASTTRLALFTDTQYF.

The CDR3 here is CASSFFGDEQYF. V usage is TRBV5-1 and J usage is TRBJ2-7. The CDR3 runs 12 residues. CDR1 is SGHRS, CDR2 YFSETQ, per germline.

The genes are TRBV25-1 and TRBJ1-4. Germline CDR1 and CDR2: MGHDK and SYGVNS. The CDR3 loop spans 15 amino acids. The CDR3 protein is CACSDPMGTNEKLFF.

The CDR3 sequence is CASSYTSGGAGEQYF. The chain links TRBV6-6 to TRBJ2-7; the TCRdb call, TRBD2, lacks DNA for checking. Germline assignment: CDR1 MNHNY and CDR2 SVGAGI (reference sequence). CDR3 length: 15 residues.

The J gene is TRBJ2-7, the V gene TRBV7-2; the TCRdb D gene call, TRBD2, has no DNA to confirm it. This CDR3 has 13 amino acids. The germline CDR1 and CDR2 sequences are SGHTA and FQGNSA. The CDR3 here is CASRIAGRYEQYF.

V usage is TRBV4-1 and J usage is TRBJ2-7; the D call from TCRdb, TRBD2, cannot be confirmed without DNA. The CDR3 loop spans 16 amino acids. The germline CDR1 and CDR2 sequences are MGHRA and YSYEKL. CDR3: CASSQDTVAGAYEQYF.

V is TRBV5-6 and J is TRBJ1-6; TCRdb's D call, TRBD1, is unchecked because there is no DNA. Looked up from germline, CDR1 is SGHDT and CDR2 is YYEEEE. The CDR3 consists of 14 residues. CDR3 protein: CASSLVGGNSPLHF.

This rearrangement joins TRBV28 to TRBJ2-7; TCRdb reports TRBD1, a call that lacks DNA to check it against. This CDR3 contains 14 residues. CDR1 and CDR2 (germline): MDHEN, SYDVKM. This CDR3 is CATGTRSVTYEQYF.

This chain links TRBV5-5 with TRBJ2-2; TCRdb indicates TRBD1, and absent DNA this call remains unverified. Germline CDR1 reads SGHKS; CDR2 reads YYEKEE (reference sequence). This CDR3 spans 18 amino acids. CDR3 loop: CASSLRVGRRPNTGELFF.

The genes are TRBV7-9 and TRBJ2-7; TCRdb designates TRBD1, a call that cannot be tested without DNA. Per the germline V gene, CDR1 is SEHNR and CDR2 is FQNEAQ (reference sequence). This CDR3 has 15 residues. CDR3 loop: CASSSEGQGTYEQYF.

The chain links TRBV29-1 to TRBJ2-2. CDR3 length equals 14 residues. Germline V gene lookup returns CDR1 SQVTM and CDR2 ANQGSEA. The chain's CDR3 is CSASTPGNTGELFF.

The genes are TRBV12-3 or TRBV12-4 and TRBJ2-5; TCRdb designates TRBD2, a call that cannot be tested without DNA. The CDR3 sequence is 16 residues long. CDR3 in amino acids: CASSSGGDVDQETQYF.

The chain uses TRBV6-6 and TRBJ2-7; without DNA, the TCRdb call of TRBD1 cannot be checked. This CDR3 spans 15 amino acids. CDR1 is MNHNY, CDR2 SVGAGI, per germline (reference sequence). CDR3 protein: CASSSLDRGSNEQYF.